Listed below are T cell receptor beta chains from one sample, sequenced in a study of cytomegalovirus exposure and HLA in healthy donors. Method: immunoSEQ multiplex PCR; TCRdb's copy keeps in-frame clones and lacks some. The table records about 160,000 clones, around three quarters of them present only once. Specimen: PBMCs. Receptors originate from a middle-aged man in good health and CMV-seronegative. Both conserved end residues are trimmed from each CDR3. The D gene is left open where the match is weak.

D gene: .
V gene: TRBV6-1
CDR3 protein: ASSEVGGTDTQY

D gene: .
V gene: TRBV29-1
CDR3 protein: SVEGRGPETQY

D gene: .
V gene: TRBV5-6
CDR3 protein: ASSPGGSYNEQF

D gene: .
V gene: TRBV4-1
CDR3 protein: ASSQGFRDYEQY

D gene: TRBD2
V gene: TRBV9
CDR3 protein: ASSLGPSGRAPGELF

D gene: .
V gene: TRBV2
CDR3 protein: ASSWGGNEQF

D gene: TRBD1
V gene: TRBV7-9
CDR3 protein: ASSSGQGYNSPLH

D gene: .
V gene: TRBV6-5
CDR3 protein: ASSYSIGASTDTQY

D gene: .
V gene: TRBV5-1
CDR3 protein: ASSFSGTPPSEQY

D gene: TRBD2
V gene: TRBV5-1
CDR3 protein: ASSERLADSYNEQF

D gene: .
V gene: TRBV28
CDR3 protein: ASSFGGATDTQY

D gene: .
V gene: TRBV7-3
CDR3 protein: ASSLRRGTGFSGANVLT

D gene: .
V gene: TRBV4-1
CDR3 protein: ASSQESPGVRGH

D gene: TRBD2
V gene: TRBV7-8
CDR3 protein: ASSPATLAGFNNEQF

D gene: .
V gene: TRBV9
CDR3 protein: ASSVGGHADTQY

D gene: .
V gene: TRBV28
CDR3 protein: ASSPLIGEQF

D gene: .
V gene: TRBV6-6
CDR3 protein: ASSLQGGEKLF

D gene: TRBD2
V gene: TRBV18
CDR3 protein: ASSPGLAGGYEQY

D gene: TRBD2
V gene: TRBV4-1
CDR3 protein: ASSHTSGRVSNEQF

D gene: .
V gene: TRBV9
CDR3 protein: ASSVGGDHQPQH

D gene: .
V gene: TRBV19
CDR3 protein: ASRWTLSYNEQF

D gene: .
V gene: TRBV7-9
CDR3 protein: AFEQGYKETQY

D gene: .
V gene: TRBV6-1
CDR3 protein: ASSERAGANVLT

D gene: .
V gene: TRBV6-6
CDR3 protein: ASSDSNNEQF

D gene: TRBD2
V gene: TRBV7-3
CDR3 protein: ASSPHSGGEQF

D gene: TRBD2
V gene: TRBV5-1
CDR3 protein: ASSGGTSGTYNEQF

D gene: .
V gene: TRBV9
CDR3 protein: ASSRGAEDSSYEQY

D gene: TRBD2
V gene: TRBV2
CDR3 protein: AAGGSSGSRGETQY

D gene: .
V gene: TRBV18
CDR3 protein: ASSPDYERIHVAKNIQY

D gene: .
V gene: TRBV4-1
CDR3 protein: ASSPRGGNTEAF